These 10 T cell receptor beta chains originate from one sample sequenced in a study of shared clonotypes between healthy human individuals. Method: immunoSEQ multiplex PCR; TCRdb's copy keeps in-frame clones and lacks some. Of millions of clones in the sample, about 92% are singletons; the top ten hold approximately 0.4%. The sample consisted of naive CD4+ T cells from PBMCs. Subset noted: CD45RA+ positively selected. All receptors come from a man aged 18-30 years in good health. Some clones in this sample may be carry-over from other donors' samples.

The genes are TRBV28 and TRBJ1-4; TRBD1 agrees at 7 bases. The trim removed 8 bases at V and 3 bases at J, leaving 9 bases unmatched. Germline V gene lookup returns CDR1 MDHEN and CDR2 SYDVKM. The CDR3 runs to 15 residues. Here the CDR3 DNA reads TGTGCCAGCTCCGCAGGGGGGGAGGCTAATGAAAAACTGTTTTTT. This encodes CASSAGGEANEKLFF.

The chain has TRBV7-3 and TRBJ2-2, with 10 nucleotides matching TRBD2. From germline, CDR1 is SGHTA and CDR2 FQGTGA. The CDR3 extends over 16 amino acids. V lost 3 bases to trimming and J lost 6 bases; unmatched junction nucleotides: 7. The CDR3 nucleotides are TGTGCCAGCAGCTTGCTACCGGGACTAGCGTCCGGGGAGCTGTTTTTT. Protein: CASSLLPGLASGELFF.

The gene calls are TRBV5-6 and TRBJ1-2; maybe TRBD1 (6 bases). Per germline, CDR1 SGHDT and CDR2 YYEEEE. The CDR3 consists of 16 residues. Trimming left V 4 bases short and J 2 bases short, with 18 bases between. CDR3 sequence (DNA): TGTGCCAGCAGCAGTCGGGGGCGGGTCCCAAACTATGGCTACACCTTC. Translated, it gives CASSSRGRVPNYGYTF.

The chain employs TRBV5-4 and TRBJ2-5; 8 nucleotides agree with TRBD2. After removal of 5 bases from V and 1 base from J, the junction contained 10 bases not matched to a gene. Germline V gives CDR1 SGHNT, CDR2 YYREEE (reference sequence). CDR3 length: 16 residues. DNA of the CDR3: TGTGCCAGCAGTCCTGACGGGGGGGGACTCCAAGAGACCCAGTACTTC. This sequence encodes CASSPDGGGLQETQYF.

The CDR3: CASSQVGLAFEQFF. The CDR3 DNA reads TGTGCCAGCAGCCAAGTAGGGCTAGCGTTCGAGCAGTTCTTC. The rearrangement links TRBV14 to TRBJ2-1, with D possibly matching TRBD2 (6 bases). The CDR3 length is 14 residues. Germline V gene data show CDR1 as SGHDN and CDR2 as FVKESK. Trimming removed 1 base at V and 10 bases at J, with 14 bases between.

The V gene is TRBV6-5, the J gene TRBJ2-2; no clear D gene. CDR3 size: 13 residues. V dropped 2 bases and J dropped 1 base, with 2 bases sitting between them. The germline V gene has CDR1 MNHEY and CDR2 SVGAGI. The CDR3, as DNA: TGTGCCAGCAGTTACGAGAACACCGGGGAGCTGTTTTTT. It is translated as CASSYENTGELFF.

In the case of this clone: At one end the junction does not follow the germline gene, possibly because of a read error. The rearrangement joins TRBV7-3 to TRBJ2-7; 7 bases match TRBD1. The CDR3 extends over 14 amino acids. Germline V gene lookup returns CDR1 SGHTA and CDR2 FQGTGA. The CDR3 nucleotides are TGTGCCAGCAGCCTAACAGGGGATCGGAGAGAGCAGTACTTC. Its protein product is CASSLTGDRREQYF.

The V and J genes are TRBV5-4 and TRBJ2-7; D not certain. The germline CDR1 and CDR2 sequences are SGHNT and YYREEE (reference sequence). CDR3 size: 13 residues. Trimming took 1 base from V and 6 from J, leaving 11 bases between them. CDR3 coding DNA: TGTGCCAGCAGCTTGAACTATGTCTCCGAGCAGTACTTC. Its translation is CASSLNYVSEQYF. Looking up the rest from reference TRBV5-4 and TRBJ2-7 gives the full variable domain: ETGVTQSPTHLIKTRGQQVTLRCSSQSGHNTVSWYQQALGQGPQFIFQYYREEENGRGNFPPRFSGLQFPNYSSELNVNALELDDSALYLCASSLNYVSEQYFGPGTRLTVT.

J is TRBJ2-1 and V is TRBV10-3, with TRBD2 matching over 13 bases. The germline V gene encodes CDR1 ENHRY and CDR2 SYGVKD. With V trimmed by 8 bases and J by 10 bases, 8 bases remained unmatched. This CDR3 has 14 residues. The CDR3 DNA follows: TGTGCCATCCTCGGACTAGCGGGAGTTGACGAGCAGTTCTTC. This codes for CAILGLAGVDEQFF.

The V call is TRBV28, the J call TRBJ1-2; D is unclear. Germline V gives CDR1 MDHEN, CDR2 SYDVKM. The V gene lost 6 bases and the J gene lost 4 bases, with 15 bases spanning the gap. The CDR3 runs 14 residues. CDR3 sequence (DNA): TGTGCCAGCAGAAACACCGCGGCTGGCTATGGCTACACCTTC. This gives the protein CASRNTAAGYGYTF.